The rows below give T cell receptor beta chains drawn from one sample of a study of blood T cells in healthy people across ages. One entry per CDR3 protein, called by TCRdb with MiXCR from the 5' RACE reads. The table shows roughly 900,000 distinct CDR3 sequences, with 25% to 30% occurring only once. The sample comprised blood. These receptors were obtained from a woman of 80 years or more in good health. Each CDR3 is given with its conserved first and last residue. The D gene is left open where the match is weak. Clone size is shown for a subset of rows, as once, few, many or a class of expanded clone.

abundance: few; len: 15; v_gene: TRBV28; d_gene: TRBD1; j_gene: TRBJ1-2; CDR3aa: CASTRQGAPGYGYTF; CDR3nt: TGTGCCAGCACTCGTCAGGGGGCGCCGGGCTATGGCTACACCTTC
abundance: many; len: 17; v_gene: TRBV7-8; d_gene: TRBD2; j_gene: TRBJ2-3; CDR3aa: CASSLRGTSGSTDTQYF; CDR3nt: TGTGCCAGCAGCTTACGTGGGACTAGCGGATCCACAGATACGCAGTATTTT
abundance: .; len: 15; v_gene: TRBV12-3/TRBV12-4; d_gene: TRBD1; j_gene: TRBJ1-2; CDR3aa: CASSLSGTGYFGYTF; CDR3nt: TGTGCCAGCAGTTTAAGTGGGACAGGGTATTTTGGCTACACCTTC
abundance: .; len: 15; v_gene: TRBV7-9; d_gene: TRBD1; j_gene: TRBJ2-2; CDR3aa: CVSSDADREYGELFF; CDR3nt: TGTGTCAGCAGCGATGCGGACAGGGAGTACGGGGAGCTGTTTTTT
abundance: many; len: 15; v_gene: TRBV29-1; d_gene: TRBD1; j_gene: TRBJ2-3; CDR3aa: CSAGPQDRSTDTQYF; CDR3nt: TGCAGCGCCGGGCCCCAGGACAGGAGCACAGATACGCAGTATTTT
abundance: many; len: 13; v_gene: TRBV24-1; d_gene: TRBD1; j_gene: TRBJ2-1; CDR3aa: CATRGTGGNEQFF; CDR3nt: TGTGCCACCAGGGGGACAGGGGGGAATGAGCAGTTCTTC
abundance: few; len: 12; v_gene: TRBV29-1; d_gene: TRBD1; j_gene: TRBJ1-2; CDR3aa: CSVPGTGYGYTF; CDR3nt: TGCAGCGTTCCCGGGACAGGCTATGGCTACACCTTC
abundance: .; len: 14; v_gene: TRBV20-1; d_gene: .; j_gene: TRBJ1-4; CDR3aa: CSANTGAASEKLFF; CDR3nt: TGCAGTGCTAATACCGGGGCCGCTAGTGAAAAACTGTTTTTT
abundance: many; len: 14; v_gene: TRBV7-8; d_gene: TRBD1; j_gene: TRBJ2-5; CDR3aa: CASSLTSTGGSQYF; CDR3nt: TGTGCCAGCAGCTTAACTTCGACAGGGGGGTCCCAGTACTTC
abundance: .; len: 14; v_gene: TRBV7-2; d_gene: .; j_gene: TRBJ2-7; CDR3aa: CASSSLGPPSEQYF; CDR3nt: TGTGCCAGCAGCTCATTAGGACCCCCGAGCGAGCAGTACTTC
abundance: many; len: 11; v_gene: TRBV29-1; d_gene: .; j_gene: TRBJ1-2; CDR3aa: CSGKGGYGYTF; CDR3nt: TGCAGCGGCAAGGGCGGCTATGGCTACACCTTC
abundance: few; len: 13; v_gene: TRBV5-1; d_gene: .; j_gene: TRBJ1-4; CDR3aa: CASRDLRGEKLFF; CDR3nt: TGCGCCAGCAGGGACTTGAGGGGAGAAAAACTGTTTTTT
abundance: few; len: 15; v_gene: TRBV5-1; d_gene: TRBD1; j_gene: TRBJ1-4; CDR3aa: CASSLGGQRNEKLFF; CDR3nt: TGCGCCAGCAGCTTGGGGGGACAGCGTAATGAAAAACTGTTTTTT
abundance: .; len: 15; v_gene: TRBV20-1; d_gene: .; j_gene: TRBJ2-7; CDR3aa: CSARDNTPRAYEQYF; CDR3nt: TGCAGTGCTAGAGATAACACCCCGCGGGCCTACGAGCAGTACTTC
abundance: .; len: 17; v_gene: TRBV2; d_gene: TRBD1; j_gene: TRBJ1-1; CDR3aa: CASSEEGGRGVETEAFF; CDR3nt: TGTGCCAGCAGTGAAGAAGGCGGCAGGGGGGTAGAAACTGAAGCTTTCTTT
abundance: .; len: 14; v_gene: TRBV20-1; d_gene: .; j_gene: TRBJ2-4; CDR3aa: CSAPGSLAKNIQYF; CDR3nt: TGCAGTGCTCCTGGGAGCCTAGCCAAAAACATTCAGTACTTC
abundance: .; len: 14; v_gene: TRBV11-2; d_gene: .; j_gene: TRBJ2-7; CDR3aa: CASRRGVPRGEQYF; CDR3nt: TGTGCCAGCCGACGCGGGGTCCCCAGGGGGGAGCAGTACTTC
abundance: .; len: 14; v_gene: TRBV7-9; d_gene: TRBD1; j_gene: TRBJ2-1; CDR3aa: CASMAGQGKNEQFF; CDR3nt: TGTGCCAGCATGGCGGGACAGGGGAAGAATGAGCAGTTCTTC
abundance: many; len: 12; v_gene: TRBV5-5; d_gene: .; j_gene: TRBJ2-5; CDR3aa: CASSWPGETQYF; CDR3nt: TGTGCCAGCAGCTGGCCAGGGGAGACCCAGTACTTC
abundance: many; len: 15; v_gene: TRBV7-2; d_gene: TRBD2; j_gene: TRBJ2-5; CDR3aa: CASSRTSGGAETQYF; CDR3nt: TGTGCCAGCAGTCGGACTAGCGGGGGGGCGGAGACCCAGTACTTC
abundance: few; len: 16; v_gene: TRBV3-1; d_gene: .; j_gene: TRBJ2-2; CDR3aa: CASSQNTPSVGGELFF; CDR3nt: TGTGCCAGCAGCCAGAACACTCCTAGCGTTGGCGGGGAGCTGTTTTTT
abundance: .; len: 15; v_gene: TRBV6-6; d_gene: TRBD1; j_gene: TRBJ1-1; CDR3aa: CASTGTGGVNTEAFF; CDR3nt: TGTGCCAGCACCGGGACAGGGGGGGTGAACACTGAAGCTTTCTTT